The TCR beta chain described here comes from a study of shared clonotypes between healthy human individuals. Only CD45RO-negative cells positively selected for CCR7 counted as naive CD8 cells, so terminally differentiated effector memory CD45RA+ cells were excluded. The study drew its donors from healthy HIV-negative adults without recent acute infections or vaccinations. The table came from immunoSEQ multiplex PCR; TCRdb's copy has only in-frame clones and leaves some out. The table shows roughly 850,000 clones, with 96% occurring only once. Points on this clone: Its specificity is unknown.

The V gene's germline CDR1 is LNHDA and CDR2 SQIVND (reference sequence). This CDR3 has 14 amino acids. V lost 7 bases and J lost 0, with 10 bases in between. Points from the study as a whole: Naive CD4 clonotypes were shared across several donors at roughly 5%.

The source material was naive CD8+ T cells sorted from blood. This chain links TRBV19 with TRBJ1-5; no reliable D call. This receptor was obtained from a man aged 30 to 45 in good health. The CDR3 coding sequence is TGTGCCAGTAAAAGCAGAGATAGCAATCAGCCCCAGCATTTT. Translation gives CASKSRDSNQPQHF.